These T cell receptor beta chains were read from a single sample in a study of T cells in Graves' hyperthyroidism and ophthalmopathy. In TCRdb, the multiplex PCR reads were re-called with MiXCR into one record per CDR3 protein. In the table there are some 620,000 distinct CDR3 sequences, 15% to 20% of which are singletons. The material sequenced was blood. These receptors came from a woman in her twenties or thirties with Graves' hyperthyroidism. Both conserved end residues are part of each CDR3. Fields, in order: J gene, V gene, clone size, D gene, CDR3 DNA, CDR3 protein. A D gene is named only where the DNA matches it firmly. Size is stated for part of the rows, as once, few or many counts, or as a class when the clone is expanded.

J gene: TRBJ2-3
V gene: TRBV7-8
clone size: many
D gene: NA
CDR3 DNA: TGTGCCAGCAGCTCAGACAGGTCCTCGCAGTATTTT
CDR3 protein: CASSSDRSSQYF

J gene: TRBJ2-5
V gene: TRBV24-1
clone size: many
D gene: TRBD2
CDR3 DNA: TGTGCCACCAGTGACCCGATGGCGGGAGGAGGGCCAGAGACCCAGTACTTC
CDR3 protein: CATSDPMAGGGPETQYF

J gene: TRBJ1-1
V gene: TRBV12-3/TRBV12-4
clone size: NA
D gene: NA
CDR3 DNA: TGTGCCAGCAGGGATTTCCAGGGTCCCCCCGTTGAAGCTTTCTTT
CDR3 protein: CASRDFQGPPVEAFF

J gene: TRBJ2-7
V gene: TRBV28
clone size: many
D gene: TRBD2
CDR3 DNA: TGTGCCAGCAGTCTCCTCCCACTAGCGGGAGGGCCCTACGAGCAGTACTTC
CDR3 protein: CASSLLPLAGGPYEQYF

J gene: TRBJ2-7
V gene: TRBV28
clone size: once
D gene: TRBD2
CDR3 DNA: TGTGCCAGCAGTGGGACTAGCGGGAGTTCTAAGCGGGCCTACGAGCAGTACTTC
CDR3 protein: CASSGTSGSSKRAYEQYF

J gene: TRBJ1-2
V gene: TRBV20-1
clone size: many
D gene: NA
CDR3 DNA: TGCAGTGCTAGACAGGGCACATCCTATGGCTACACCTTC
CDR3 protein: CSARQGTSYGYTF

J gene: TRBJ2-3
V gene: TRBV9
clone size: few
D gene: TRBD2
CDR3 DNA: TGTGCCAGCAGCGCGTTGGAACTAGCGGCTCGCACAGATACGCAGTATTTT
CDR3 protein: CASSALELAARTDTQYF

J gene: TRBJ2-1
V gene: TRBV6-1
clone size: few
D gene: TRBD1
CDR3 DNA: TGTGCCAGCAGTAGGGACAGCTACTTTGAGCAGTTCTTC
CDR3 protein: CASSRDSYFEQFF

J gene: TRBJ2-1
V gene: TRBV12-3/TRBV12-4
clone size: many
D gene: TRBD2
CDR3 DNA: TGTGCCAGCAGTTTGGTGCGGGAGGGTGGTGAGCAGTTCTTC
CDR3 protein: CASSLVREGGEQFF

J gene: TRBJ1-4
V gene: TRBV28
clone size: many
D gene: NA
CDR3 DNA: TGTGCCAGCAGTTTGGGTTCCGGTGAAAAACTGTTTTTT
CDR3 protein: CASSLGSGEKLFF

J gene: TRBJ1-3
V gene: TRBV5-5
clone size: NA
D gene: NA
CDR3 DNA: TGTGCCAGCAGCTCTCTTCTAACTTTCTCGAGAAACACCATATATTTT
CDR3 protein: CASSSLLTFSRNTIYF

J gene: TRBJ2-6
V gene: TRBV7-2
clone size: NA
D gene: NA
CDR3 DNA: TGTGCCAGCAGCTTAGGTGCCGGGACCTCTGGGGCCAACGTCCTGACTTTC
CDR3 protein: CASSLGAGTSGANVLTF

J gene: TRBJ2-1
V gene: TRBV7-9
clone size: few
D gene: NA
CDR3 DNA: TGTGCCAGCAGCTCCCACAGGGTCCATGAGCAGTTCTTT
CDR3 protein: CASSSHRVHEQFF

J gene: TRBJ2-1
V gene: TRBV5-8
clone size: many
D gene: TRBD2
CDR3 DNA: TGTGCCAGCATCAAAAGCGGGAGAGCCAACAATGAGCAGTTCTTC
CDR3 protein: CASIKSGRANNEQFF

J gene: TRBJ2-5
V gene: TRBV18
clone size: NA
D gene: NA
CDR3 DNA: TGTGCCAGCTCACCATCTCGGATTCGGGAGACCCAGTACTTC
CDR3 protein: CASSPSRIRETQYF

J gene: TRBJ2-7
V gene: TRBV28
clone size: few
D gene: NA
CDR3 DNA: TGTGCCAGCAGCCCTGTTTCCTACTACGGGCAGTACTTC
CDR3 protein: CASSPVSYYGQYF

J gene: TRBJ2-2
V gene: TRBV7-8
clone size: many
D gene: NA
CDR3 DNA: TGTGCCAGCAGCTTCGCCCGGCGGAACACCGGGGAGCTGTTTTTT
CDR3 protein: CASSFARRNTGELFF

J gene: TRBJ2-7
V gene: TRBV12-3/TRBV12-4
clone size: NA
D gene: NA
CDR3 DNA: TGTGCCACTCCCGGGGAGCCCTACGAGCAGTACTTC
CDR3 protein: CATPGEPYEQYF

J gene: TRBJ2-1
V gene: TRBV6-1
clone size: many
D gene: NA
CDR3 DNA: TGTGCCAGCAGCGACCAAAATGAGCAGTTCTTC
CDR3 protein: CASSDQNEQFF

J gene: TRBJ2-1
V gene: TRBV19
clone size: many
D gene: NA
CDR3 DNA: TGTGCCAGCAGCATTCCCTACAATGAGCAGTTCTTC
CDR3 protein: CASSIPYNEQFF

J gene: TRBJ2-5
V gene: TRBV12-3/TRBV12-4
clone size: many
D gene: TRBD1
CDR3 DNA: TGTGCCAGCAGACGCGACAGGGTGCAGACCCAGTACTTC
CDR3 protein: CASRRDRVQTQYF

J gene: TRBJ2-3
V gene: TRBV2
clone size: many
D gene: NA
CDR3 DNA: TGTGCCAGCAGTCGTGGACTATATAGCACAGATACGCAGTATTTT
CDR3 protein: CASSRGLYSTDTQYF

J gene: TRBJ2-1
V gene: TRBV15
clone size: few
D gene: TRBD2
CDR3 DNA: TGTGCCACCAGCAGAGAATATCGAACTAGCGGGAGTTACAATGAGCAGTTCTTC
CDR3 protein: CATSREYRTSGSYNEQFF

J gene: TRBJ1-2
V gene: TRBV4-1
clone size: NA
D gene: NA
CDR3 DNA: TGCGCCAGCAGCCAATACCAGGGGCTCACTAACTATGGCTACACCTTC
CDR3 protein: CASSQYQGLTNYGYTF

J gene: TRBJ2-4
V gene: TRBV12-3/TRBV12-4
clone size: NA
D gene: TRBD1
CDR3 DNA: TGTGCCAGCAGGGGTGACAGGGGAATAGCCAAAAACATTCAGTACTTC
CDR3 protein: CASRGDRGIAKNIQYF

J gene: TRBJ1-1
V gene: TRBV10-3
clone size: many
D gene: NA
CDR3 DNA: TGTGCCATCAGTGAGTCCCAACAGGGTAAAACTGAAGCTTTCTTT
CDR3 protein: CAISESQQGKTEAFF

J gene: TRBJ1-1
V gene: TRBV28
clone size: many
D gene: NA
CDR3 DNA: TGTGCCAGCAGTTTATATCGACAGAACACTGAAGCTTTCTTT
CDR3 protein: CASSLYRQNTEAFF

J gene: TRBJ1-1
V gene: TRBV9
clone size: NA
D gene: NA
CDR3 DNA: TGTGCCAGCAGCGCTACCCCCGACAGGAATGAAGCTTTCTTT
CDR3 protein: CASSATPDRNEAFF

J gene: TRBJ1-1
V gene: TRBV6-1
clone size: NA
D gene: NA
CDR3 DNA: TGTGCCAGCAGTACCAGGGAGACTGAAGCTTTCTTT
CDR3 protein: CASSTRETEAFF

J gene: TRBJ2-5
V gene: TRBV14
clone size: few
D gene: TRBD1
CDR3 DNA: TGTGCCAGCAGCCAAGGAAATCGGGACAGGACATACTTC
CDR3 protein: CASSQGNRDRTYF

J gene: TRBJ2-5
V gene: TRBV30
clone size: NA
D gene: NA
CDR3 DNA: TGTGCCTGGAGTCGGGCCCTGCAAGAGACCCAGTACTTC
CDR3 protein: CAWSRALQETQYF

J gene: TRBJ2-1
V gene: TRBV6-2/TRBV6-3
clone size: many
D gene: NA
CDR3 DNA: TGTGCCAGCAGTTACTCGGGGCGAAATGAGCAGTTCTTC
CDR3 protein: CASSYSGRNEQFF

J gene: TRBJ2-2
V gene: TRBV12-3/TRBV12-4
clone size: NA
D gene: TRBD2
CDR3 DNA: TGTGCCAGCACCCCGGGGGAGGGCGCGATCACCGGGGAGCTGTTTTTT
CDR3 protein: CASTPGEGAITGELFF

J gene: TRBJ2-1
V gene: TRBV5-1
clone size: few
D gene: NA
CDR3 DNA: TGCGCCAGCAGCTTGGAGAGACACTACAATGAGCAGTTCTTC
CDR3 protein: CASSLERHYNEQFF

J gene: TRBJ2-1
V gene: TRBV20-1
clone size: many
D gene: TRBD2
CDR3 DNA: TGCAGTGCTAGACGGGCGGGAGGCCCTCCTCACATATACAATGAGCAGTTCTTC
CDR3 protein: CSARRAGGPPHIYNEQFF

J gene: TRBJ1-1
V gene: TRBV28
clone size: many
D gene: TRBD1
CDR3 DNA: TGTGCCAGCAGCCTGACCCGGACAGGGAACACTGAAGCTTGCTTT
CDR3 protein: CASSLTRTGNTEACF

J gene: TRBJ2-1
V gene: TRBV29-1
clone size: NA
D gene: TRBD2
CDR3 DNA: TGCAGCGTTCCGGGACTAGCGACCTACAATGAGCAGTTCTTC
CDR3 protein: CSVPGLATYNEQFF

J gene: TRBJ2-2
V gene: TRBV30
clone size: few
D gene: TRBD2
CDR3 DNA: TGTGCCTGGAGTTTTGAAGCGGGAGTGAGCGGGGAGCTGTTTTTT
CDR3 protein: CAWSFEAGVSGELFF

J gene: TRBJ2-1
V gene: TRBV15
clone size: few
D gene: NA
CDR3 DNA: TGTGCCACCAGCATCACAAAAACCGGGGAAAATGAGCAGTTCTTC
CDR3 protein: CATSITKTGENEQFF

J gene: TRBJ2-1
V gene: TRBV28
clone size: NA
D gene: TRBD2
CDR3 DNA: TGTGCCAGCCTAGCGGGACTAGCGGGATGGGACGAGCAGTTCTTC
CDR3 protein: CASLAGLAGWDEQFF

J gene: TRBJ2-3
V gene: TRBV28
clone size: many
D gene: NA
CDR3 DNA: TGTGCCAGCAGTTTAATGCGGGCTTCCACAGATACGCAGTATTTT
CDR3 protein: CASSLMRASTDTQYF

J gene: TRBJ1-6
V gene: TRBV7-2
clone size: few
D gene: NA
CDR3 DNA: TGTGCCAGCAGCTTAGCGCCGAGGGGGATTTCACCCCTCCACTTT
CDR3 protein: CASSLAPRGISPLHF